The present entry profiles one T cell receptor beta chain with its context. These data come from a study of cytomegalovirus exposure and HLA in healthy donors. Primers: 60 Vbeta forward and 13 Jbeta reverse. Only in-frame clones appear in the TCRdb table, and some are missing; sequencing was by immunoSEQ multiplex PCR. The sample has roughly 120,000 clones, 81% seen once; the top ten hold approximately 2.2%. The CDR3 covers 17 residues. The receptor was derived from a woman between 40 and 50 years old in good health and CMV-seronegative. Input material: PBMCs. The chain carries TRBV21-1 and TRBJ2-7; the table's D call, TRBD2, was not checked against the DNA. TRBV21-1 is a pseudogene segment. DNA of the CDR3: TGTGCCAGCAGCACCCTAGGGAGCGGGGGGCTCCCCTACGAGCAGTACTTC. It translates to CASSTLGSGGLPYEQYF.